This entry features one T cell receptor beta chain sequence. Its antigen remains unknown. This sample is drawn from a study of T cell responses to AZD1222 COVID-19 vaccine. For the study at large: Second-dose recipients at about 4 or about 12 weeks were treated as one pooled group.

Germline values: CDR1 LNHNV, CDR2 YYDKDF (reference sequence). The CDR3 runs to 15 residues. The V end lost 0 bases, the J end lost 10 bases, and 13 bases lay between the germline ends. Some clones are missing from TCRdb's copy, which holds only in-frame ones; the method was immunoSEQ multiplex PCR. The sample gives 150,000 or so clones, about 91% of which show up once; less than 15% is in the top ten. Study-level findings and limits: Clonal diversity may have been underestimated, and the donors were mostly white British, with more females than males. Repertoire sampling occurred only after the peak T cell response.

The sample was peripheral blood, taken on day 0 of AZD1222 vaccination. The receptor comes from an adult in good health. The gene calls are TRBV15 and TRBJ1-6; perhaps TRBD1 as D (5 bases). The CDR3 DNA sequence: TGTGCCACCAGCAGAGATGGCCAGGGCGTCTCACCCCTCCACTTT. Translation: CATSRDGQGVSPLHF.